This T cell receptor (beta chain) came from a study of persistence of HIV-infected CD4 T cells. Study background: Multiple blood draws of up to roughly 200 mL, except a couple of donors with single leukapheresis. Overall study findings and caveats: Degenerate expanded CDR3beta sequences were enriched among CMV- and Gag-responding cells.

The immunoSEQ assay was version 4, run in survey mode. Template was genomic DNA at 10 ng/uL, with up to about 1 ug used per sample. The assay was immunoSEQ multiplex PCR, and TCRdb's table has in-frame clones only and misses some. The sample includes roughly 28,000 clones, roughly 78% of them seen just once. Details on this clone: The antigen is not known. At one end the junction does not follow the germline gene, possibly because of a read error.

Stimulation used 9 to 10 ug/mL lysate from CMV-infected fibroblasts. Memory cells lacking CD40L and CD69 with high CD45RO were sorted. Plasma HIV-1 RNA stayed below 50 copies/mL for at least 4 years. The germline CDR1 and CDR2 sequences are GTSNPN and SVGIG (reference sequence). The CDR3 covers 14 residues. The sample here was CD4+ T cells sorted from PBMCs after roughly 19-hour stimulation, taken from a patient who received antiretroviral therapy. The TCR sequence derives from an adult woman with HIV who was CMV-seropositive. V is TRBV30 and J is TRBJ1-1; 7 bases agree with TRBD1. CDR3 sequence reads: CAWSVTGVKTEAFF. Written as DNA, the CDR3 is TGTGCCTGGAGTGTAACAGGGGTGAAGACTGAAGCTTTCTTT.